These 30 T cell receptor beta chains were sequenced from one sample in a study of T cells in women clearing cervical HPV infection (dated by TCRdb to 2017 to 2018). Libraries came from the immunoSEQ multiplex PCR assay. TCRdb took over this immuneACCESS table, retaining in-frame rearrangements with V and J assigned. Such tables are incomplete; in checked studies, under half of the missing clones stem from an unresolved V gene, and the remainder is unexplained. The sample table on file contains tens of thousands of clones. Together, the top ten hold around 8% of the sample. Material: blood buffy coat. These receptors came from a woman between 18 and 75 years old with a cervical HPV16 infection that either progressed to CIN3+ or cleared (not recorded which).

Details on this clone: Read sequence stops 3 residues before the CDR3 end, and the germline J gene provides the missing end. The rearrangement joins TRBV7-2 to TRBJ2-7; tentative D call: TRBD2 (6 bases). Germline V gives CDR1 SGHTA, CDR2 FQGNSA. With 1 base removed from V and 3 bases from J, the gap between germline ends came to 13 bases. This CDR3 has 15 amino acids. CDR3 sequence: CASSLVGTGYYEQYF. The CDR3 DNA, read in part, is TGTGCCAGCAGCTTAGTCGGGACTGGGTACTACGAG.

About this clone: Sequencing ends 3 residues short of the CDR3 end; the germline J gene provides the rest. The chain carries TRBV7-3 and TRBJ1-2; D perhaps matches TRBD1 (6 bases). The germline V gene encodes CDR1 SGHTA and CDR2 FQGTGA. CDR3 length: 14 amino acids. The CDR3 region is CASSSGGAVVDYTF. Partial CDR3 DNA: TGTGCCAGCAGCTCCGGGGGGGCCGTCGTTGAC. Filled out from reference TRBV7-3 and TRBJ1-2, the complete variable domain reads GAGVSQTPSNKVTEKGKYVELRCDPISGHTALYWYRQSLGQGPEFLIYFQGTGAADDSGLPNDRFFAVRPEGSVSTLKIQRTERGDSAVYLCASSSGGAVVDYTFGSGTRLTVV.

In regard to this clone: The observed sequence ends 3 residues before the CDR3 terminus, with the missing tail filled in from the germline J gene. The chain recombines TRBV20-1 with TRBJ2-7; 9 bases align to TRBD2. The junction had 6 bases not matched to a gene; V was cut back by 3 bases and J by 3 bases. The germline CDR1 and CDR2 sequences are DFQATT and SNEGSKA (reference sequence). The length of the CDR3 is 14 residues. The DNA read from the CDR3 is TGCAGTGCTAGGGCGACTAGCGGTAACTACGAG. Translation: CSARATSGNYE. The entire CDR3 reads CSARATSGNYEQYF.

Concerning this clone itself: The read halts 3 residues ahead of the CDR3 end, with the missing end drawn from the germline J gene. The chain carries TRBV7-2 and TRBJ2-7; maybe TRBD2 (6 bases). The V end lost 3 bases, the J end lost 5 bases, and 11 bases lay between the germline ends. CDR1 is SGHTA, CDR2 FQGNSA, per germline. The CDR3 totals 13 residues. This chain's CDR3 is CASSFGGPNEQYF. The DNA read from the CDR3 is TGTGCCAGCAGCTTTGGAGGGCCCAACGAG.

According to its frequency, this clone is medium-sized. Read data end 3 residues before the CDR3 end; the end is taken from the germline J gene. The gene calls are TRBV5-6 and TRBJ2-7; TRBD1 agrees at 11 bases. Per germline, CDR1 SGHDT and CDR2 YYEEEE. The J segment lost 5 bases and the V segment lost 5 bases, leaving 6 bases of the junction unmatched. This CDR3 is built from 14 residues. The covered CDR3 bases are TGTGCCAGCAGAGGGACAGGGGGAGTCCACGAG. Translation: CASRGTGGVHE. The complete CDR3 sequence is CASRGTGGVHEQYF.

With regard to this clone: The sequenced fragment ends 3 residues before the CDR3 boundary, so the rest is inferred from the germline J gene. The chain combines TRBV7-9 with TRBJ2-1; D possibly corresponds to TRBD2 (6 bases). Germline assignment: CDR1 SEHNR and CDR2 FQNEAQ (reference sequence). Between the trimmed V and J ends, which lost 0 bases and 8 bases, there was a span of 8 bases. The CDR3 contains 13 residues. Partial CDR3 DNA: TGTGCCAGCAGCTTAGCTGTAGCGGATGAG. It specifies CASSLAVADE. The entire CDR3 sequence reads CASSLAVADEQFF.

In regard to this clone: The read ends 3 residues shy of where the CDR3 ends; the end is completed using the germline J gene. V is TRBV6-2 or TRBV6-3 and J is TRBJ2-3; 12 bases align to TRBD2. With 6 bases clipped from V and 2 bases from J, the junction kept 3 bases outside the gene matches. Germline-derived CDR1 and CDR2 are MNHEY and SVGEGT. CDR3 length: 15 amino acids. The sequenced CDR3 bases are TGTGCCAGCAGCTCTAGCGGGGGGGCCACAGATACG. It specifies CASSSSGGATDT. The entire CDR3 is CASSSSGGATDTQYF.

With regard to this clone: Read coverage stops 3 residues before the CDR3 terminus; the germline J gene supplies the remainder. The chain is built from TRBV7-3 and TRBJ2-3; possible D gene TRBD2, 5 bases. Germline V gene sequence: CDR1 SGHTA, CDR2 FQGTGA. CDR3 length: 12 amino acids. Trimming took off 3 bases at V and 8 bases at J, with 9 bases between the two ends. CDR3: CASSFEGGTQYF. The part of the CDR3 DNA that was read is TGTGCCAGCAGCTTCGAGGGTGGTACG.

For this clone: Coverage ceases 3 residues before the CDR3 finishes, and the germline J gene fills in the end. The chain uses TRBV7-9 and TRBJ2-2, with D possibly matching TRBD1 (6 bases). This CDR3 has 14 residues. Germline lookup yields CDR1 SEHNR and CDR2 FQNEAQ (reference sequence). CDR3 residues: CASSFLRGNEKLFF. The covered CDR3 bases are TGTGCCAGCAGCTTTCTCAGGGGAAATGAAAAG.

In the case of this clone: From the germline J gene comes the end of the CDR3, since the read stops 3 residues before it. The chain employs TRBV18 and TRBJ1-1, with D possibly being TRBD1 (5 bases). Germline-derived CDR1 and CDR2 are KGHSH and LQKENI. The CDR3 length is 16 residues. The CDR3 loop is CASSREGRSYTDTAFF. The sequenced CDR3 bases are TGTGCCAGCTCAAGGGAGGGGCGGTCCTACACAGATACG.

To note about this clone: The DNA ends 3 residues before the CDR3 does, and the rest of the CDR3 is filled in from the germline J gene. The gene calls are TRBV2 and TRBJ2-2; perhaps TRBD1 as D (5 bases). Germline V lookup: CDR1 SNHLY, CDR2 FYNNEI. The CDR3 covers 13 residues. Trimming pared 4 bases from V and 5 bases from J, leaving 8 bases between. Here the CDR3 reads CASSVGETGELFF. Incomplete CDR3 DNA: TGTGCCAGCAGTGTAGGGGAAACCGGGGAG.

Details on this clone: The read stops 3 residues short of the end of the CDR3; the missing end is completed from the germline J gene. The chain links TRBV12-3 or TRBV12-4 to TRBJ1-1, with 8 nucleotides matching TRBD1. J gave up 1 base and V 6 bases, and 7 bases lay outside the gene matches. This CDR3 has 15 residues. CDR3 residues: CASSHGQGPNTEAFF. The DNA read from the CDR3 is TGTGCCAGCAGCCACGGACAGGGACCGAACACTGAA.

Points on this clone: Read data end 3 residues before the CDR3 end; the end is taken from the germline J gene. The same CDR3 arises from other DNA sequences in this sample as well. The chain joins TRBV20-1 to TRBJ2-3; TRBD2 matches 8 bases. The CDR3 loop spans 13 amino acids. J lost 1 base, V lost 6 bases, and 3 bases had no gene match. Germline V gene lookup returns CDR1 DFQATT and CDR2 SNEGSKA (reference sequence). Here the CDR3 reads CSAISGGTDTQYF. The part of the CDR3 DNA that was read is TGCAGTGCGATTAGCGGGGGCACAGATACG.

On this clone: The observed sequence ends 3 residues before the CDR3 terminus, with the missing tail filled in from the germline J gene. The rearrangement joins TRBV29-1 to TRBJ2-3; 8 bases are a match to TRBD1. V trimming: 4 bases; J trimming: 4 bases; junction bases outside the gene matches: 7. Germline CDR1 is SQVTM and CDR2 is ANQGSEA. CDR3 size: 14 residues. The CDR3 reads CSVGDRILSDTQYF. Partial CDR3 DNA: TGCAGCGTTGGGGACAGGATACTCTCAGATACG.

Concerning this clone: The observed sequence ends 3 residues before the CDR3 terminus, with the missing tail filled in from the germline J gene. The V call is TRBV6-1, the J call TRBJ2-3; D is unresolved. Trimming took off 0 bases at V and 1 base at J, with 5 bases between the two ends. The CDR3 is made up of 14 amino acids. Germline V gene data show CDR1 as MNHNS and CDR2 as SASEGT. CDR3: CASSEARGTDTQYF. Partial CDR3 DNA: TGTGCCAGCAGTGAAGCAAGGGGCACAGATACG.

For this clone: From the germline J gene comes the end of the CDR3, since the read stops 3 residues before it. V gene TRBV30 combines with J gene TRBJ2-3, with 7 bases lining up with TRBD2. CDR1 is GTSNPN and CDR2 is SVGIG in the germline V gene (reference sequence). The ends lost 2 bases at V and 2 bases at J; junction bases unmatched: 7. CDR3 length: 15 amino acids. CDR3 sequence reads: CAWSTRSGITDTQYF. The covered CDR3 bases are TGTGCCTGGAGTACCCGAAGCGGGATCACAGATACG.

On this clone itself: The read terminates 3 residues before the CDR3 end, so the remaining end is supplied by the germline J gene. The J gene is TRBJ1-2, the V gene TRBV9; 10 positions match TRBD1. CDR3 size: 15 residues. V lost 4 bases and J lost 3; bases outside the gene matches: 6. CDR1 and CDR2 (germline): SGDLS, YYNGEE. The CDR3 region is CASSPRTGGHYGYTF. The sequenced part of the CDR3 DNA is TGTGCCAGCAGCCCTCGGACAGGGGGTCACTATGGC.

About this clone itself: The read is 3 residues too short to cover the CDR3 end, so that end is filled in from the germline J gene. V and J are TRBV7-9 and TRBJ2-7, with a weak D call TRBD1 (5 bases). Germline V lookup: CDR1 SEHNR, CDR2 FQNEAQ (reference sequence). CDR3 size: 14 residues. Between the trimmed V and J ends, which lost 3 bases and 0 bases, there was a span of 9 bases. The CDR3 DNA, read in part, is TGTGCCAGCAGCTTTCAGGGATACTCCTACGAG. Translation gives CASSFQGYSYE. The whole CDR3 protein reads CASSFQGYSYEQYF.

Its frequency marks this clone as medium-sized. The CDR3 spells CASSYGTSGHTGELFF. CDR3 DNA, as far as it was read: TGTGCCAGCAGCTACGGGACTAGCGGACACACCGGGGAG. The rearrangement links TRBV7-3 to TRBJ2-2; 11 nucleotides agree with TRBD2. The CDR3 goes on 3 residues after the read ends, and that part is filled in from the germline J gene. V shed 4 bases and J 3 bases; nucleotides not matched to a gene: 4. This CDR3 region has 16 residues. Germline V CDR1 and CDR2: SGHTA, FQGTGA.

As regards this clone: The CDR3 end lies 3 residues beyond the end of the read and is filled in from the germline J gene. The chain employs TRBV30 and TRBJ2-1, with TRBD2 matching over 8 bases. The length of the CDR3 is 16 residues. Germline V gene data show CDR1 as GTSNPN and CDR2 as SVGIG (reference sequence). V lost 5 bases to trimming and J lost 6 bases; unmatched junction nucleotides: 15. The CDR3 reads CAWSWGGGRSGNEQFF. The part of the CDR3 DNA that was read is TGTGCCTGGTCTTGGGGGGGCGGGAGGAGCGGCAATGAG.

With regard to this clone: The CDR3 end falls 3 residues outside the read, so it is completed with the germline J gene. V gene TRBV2 combines with J gene TRBJ2-5; 11 bases align to TRBD1. Germline CDR1 and CDR2: SNHLY and FYNNEI. CDR3 length: 17 amino acids. With 2 bases clipped from V and 4 bases from J, the junction kept 9 bases outside the gene matches. CDR3 DNA (partial): TGTGCCAGCAGTGAATTGGACAGGGGGCTAAGTAGAGAGACC. It yields the protein CASSELDRGLSRET. The whole CDR3 reads CASSELDRGLSRETQYF.

CDR3 sequence reads: CASRGQGAKDYTF. The sequenced CDR3 bases are TGTGCCAGCAGGGGACAGGGGGCGAAAGAC. V and J are TRBV6-2 or TRBV6-3 and TRBJ1-2; 12 bases map to TRBD1. The CDR3 goes on 3 residues after the read ends, and that part is filled in from the germline J gene. The CDR3 is made up of 13 amino acids. Germline loops: CDR1 MNHEY, CDR2 SVGEGT.

To note about this clone: The read ends 3 residues before the CDR3 terminus; that terminus is restored from the germline J gene. The rearrangement joins TRBV2 to TRBJ1-5; D ambiguous. The V gene's germline CDR1 is SNHLY and CDR2 FYNNEI. There are 14 residues in the CDR3. The ends were cut back, 0 bases at V and 7 bases at J, with 10 bases in the middle. Incomplete CDR3 DNA: TGTGCCAGCAGTGAAGCTTGGAGCGGCCAGCCC. Protein product: CASSEAWSGQP. The complete CDR3 protein is CASSEAWSGQPQHF. Based on the CDR3 plus reference TRBV2 and TRBJ1-5, the full variable domain is EPEVTQTPSHQVTQMGQEVILRCVPISNHLYFYWYRQILGQKVEFLVSFYNNEISEKSEIFDDQFSVERPDGSNFTLKIRSTKLEDSAMYFCASSEAWSGQPQHFGDGTRLSIL.

With regard to this clone: The read is 3 residues too short to cover the CDR3 end, so that end is filled in from the germline J gene. This rearrangement joins TRBV5-4 to TRBJ1-2, with a tentative D call TRBD1 (5 bases). Germline CDR1 and CDR2: SGHNT and YYREEE (reference sequence). Between the trimmed V and J ends, which lost 2 bases and 5 bases, there was a span of 13 bases. The CDR3 totals 14 residues. The chain's CDR3 is CASSFGTEIYGYTF. Partial CDR3 DNA: TGTGCCAGCAGCTTTGGGACTGAGATTTATGGC.

Comments on this clone: The DNA ends 3 residues before the CDR3 does, and the rest of the CDR3 is filled in from the germline J gene. The V call is TRBV18, the J call TRBJ1-2, with D hard to call. Per the germline V gene, CDR1 is KGHSH and CDR2 is LQKENI. This CDR3 region has 14 residues. CDR3 region: CASSASGYTDTYTF. CDR3 DNA (partial): TGTGCCAGCTCCGCTAGCGGATACACAGATACC.

Notes on this clone: From the germline J gene comes the end of the CDR3, since the read stops 3 residues before it. The chain joins TRBV7-9 to TRBJ2-4; 8 positions match TRBD1. CDR3 size: 15 residues. CDR1 and CDR2 (germline): SEHNR, FQNEAQ (reference sequence). The sequenced part of the CDR3 DNA is TGTGCCAGCAGCCGCACAGGGGGGCAATCCGGTGGT. Its translation: CASSRTGGQSGG. The whole CDR3 is CASSRTGGQSGGQYF.

Comments on this clone: The CDR3 end is not reached by the read, which stops 3 residues before it; the germline J gene fills it in. The rearrangement links TRBV30 to TRBJ2-3, with 7 bases that match TRBD2. V lost 0 bases, J lost 5 bases, and 5 bases stayed unmatched. This CDR3 comprises 14 residues. Germline CDR1 reads GTSNPN; CDR2 reads SVGIG (reference sequence). The covered CDR3 bases are TGTGCCTGGAGTGTGTCGTTAGCGGGAGATACG. Amino acid sequence: CAWSVSLAGDT. The entire CDR3 is CAWSVSLAGDTQYF. Full variable domain (missing parts from reference TRBV30 and TRBJ2-3): SQTIHQWPATLVQPVGSPLSLECTVEGTSNPNLYWYRQAAGRGLQLLFYSVGIGQISSEVPQNLSASRPQDRQFILSSKKLLLSDSGFYLCAWSVSLAGDTQYFGPGTRLTVL.

About this clone itself: The read ends 3 residues early relative to the CDR3; the germline J gene fills the gap. The chain couples TRBV4-1 to TRBJ1-2, with 8 bases fitting TRBD1. The CDR3 totals 14 residues. Trimming cost V 4 bases and J 6 bases; bases outside gene matches: 7. Per germline, CDR1 MGHRA and CDR2 YSYEKL. The CDR3 sequence is CASSLIRTGNGYTF. CDR3 DNA (partial): TGCGCCAGCAGCCTAATCCGGACAGGGAATGGC.

About this clone itself: The junction departs from germline at one end; a sequencing error may be responsible. With the read ending 3 residues before the CDR3 end, the germline J gene is used to fill in that end. Other DNA sequences in this specimen translate into the identical CDR3. The chain couples TRBV30 to TRBJ1-3; D may be TRBD1 (5 bases). CDR1 and CDR2 (germline): GTSNPN, SVGIG (reference sequence). This CDR3 is 16 amino acids long. The sequenced part of the CDR3 DNA is TGTGCCTGGAGTGGTAAGGGGCCTTTCTCTGGAAACACA. It translates to CAWSGKGPFSGNT. The whole CDR3 is CAWSGKGPFSGNTIYF.

About this clone: The read halts 3 residues ahead of the CDR3 end, with the missing end drawn from the germline J gene. This chain links TRBV7-9 with TRBJ2-5; TRBD2 aligns across 7 bases. Germline CDR1 reads SEHNR; CDR2 reads FQNEAQ (reference sequence). J was trimmed by 0 bases and V by 1 base; bases with no gene match: 2. CDR3 size: 15 residues. The CDR3: CASSLDAGDQETQYF. The covered CDR3 bases are TGTGCCAGCAGCTTAGACGCGGGAGACCAAGAGACC.